The source of this TCR beta chain is a study of tumor-infiltrating lymphocytes in primary liver carcinoma. Germline DNA was also extracted, and blood RNA derived from unsorted whole blood. Infection with HBV was chronic in patients; they were treatment-naive. The investigators made TCR beta cDNA from approximately 0.5 ug total RNA, using a constant-region primer. Three nested multiplex PCR rounds, a slightly modified ARM-PCR, produced the libraries for TCR beta. Primers for the first two PCR rounds were TRBV1-TRBV30 forward primers and a C-beta reverse primer (around 10 cycles per round). Using its own MiXCR run on the multiplex PCR reads, TCRdb lists one record per CDR3 protein. The repertoire includes about 310,000 distinct CDR3 sequences, around 50% of them detected once, and approximately 15% sits in the top ten. The length of the CDR3 is 16 residues. Trimming removed 5 bases from V and 4 bases from J; junction bases left unmatched: 8. Germline V gene data show CDR1 as SGHAT and CDR2 as FQNNGV.

The chain links TRBV11-2 to TRBJ2-1, with 10 positions matching TRBD2. The sample taken for sequencing was peripheral blood. The clonotype originates from a woman younger than 45 with primary liver carcinoma and hepatitis B virus infection. The CDR3 DNA is TGTGCCAGCAGCACCATTCTAGCGGGAGAATACAATGAGCAGTTCTTC. Its protein is CASSTILAGEYNEQFF.